The rows below give T cell receptor beta chains drawn from one sample of a study of T cell repertoires in cytomegalovirus infection. TCRdb reprocessed the reads with MiXCR, giving one entry per CDR3 protein. Altogether 250,000 to 300,000 distinct CDR3 sequences are present, roughly a quarter being singletons, with the ten largest covering 11% to 15%. The specimen sequenced was PBMCs. The receptors derive from a human donor in good health (CMV status not recorded). Some clones in this sample may be carry-over from other donors' samples. Both conserved end residues are trimmed from each CDR3. Each record gives: V gene, J gene, CDR3 protein.

TRBV6-5	TRBJ1-1	ASLYGTEAF
TRBV20-1	TRBJ1-2	SAWDRGHGYT
TRBV29-1	TRBJ2-5	SVQQLHRGQETQY
TRBV2	TRBJ1-5	ASRGTPNQPQH
TRBV7-3	TRBJ2-2	ASSANRVGTGELF
TRBV7-2	TRBJ1-2	ASSLTRDSPNYGYT
TRBV2	TRBJ2-2	ASSEALTTGELF
TRBV4-1	TRBJ2-7	ASSQESQAHEQY
TRBV7-9	TRBJ1-1	ASSLMGTETEAF
TRBV14	TRBJ1-2	ASSQDYGYT
TRBV7-9	TRBJ2-5	ASSHPSADLWGGTQY
TRBV7-2	TRBJ2-5	ASSLGPGRETQY
TRBV12-3/TRBV12-4	TRBJ2-5	ASSDTSGSGETQY
TRBV2	TRBJ2-3	ASKGILTDTQY
TRBV25-1	TRBJ1-2	ASVGQGNGYT
TRBV19	TRBJ1-1	ASRPPQDYTEAF
TRBV7-6	TRBJ2-6	ASSFVRSSGANVLT
TRBV7-7	TRBJ1-1	ASSPAPNTEAF
TRBV29-1	TRBJ2-2	SARGQIGTGELF
TRBV19	TRBJ2-3	ASAGLAATDTQY
TRBV30	TRBJ1-2	AWSPSDRGSGYT
TRBV2	TRBJ2-1	ASSLDLGGEQF
TRBV23-1	TRBJ1-5	ASSHSINRGGYSNQPQH
TRBV11-2	TRBJ2-3	ASSQGWTDTQY
TRBV18	TRBJ1-3	ASSPLGRSSSGNTIY
TRBV28	TRBJ1-1	ASSLHGPLTEAF
TRBV27	TRBJ2-3	ASRLAGGPDTQY
TRBV10-3	TRBJ2-1	AITRGGGPDEQF
TRBV28	TRBJ2-1	ASISGGRNEQF
TRBV29-1	TRBJ2-7	SVLQRGVGEQY
TRBV12-3/TRBV12-4	TRBJ2-5	ASTRGGAGFQETQY
TRBV7-2	TRBJ2-5	ASSPAGLAVSGTQY
TRBV9	TRBJ2-1	ASSEVQGGEQF
TRBV11-2	TRBJ2-2	ASTYRGDGTGELF
TRBV29-1	TRBJ2-7	SVEDLASGRFEQY
TRBV20-1	TRBJ2-5	SATLVQETQY
TRBV28	TRBJ1-5	ASSRNRGLDQPQH
TRBV4-1	TRBJ2-4	ASSQVGLVKNIQY
TRBV19	TRBJ2-5	ASSAQETQY
TRBV11-2	TRBJ2-7	ASSSPGQSREQY
TRBV9	TRBJ1-1	ASSVVGQRMNTEAF
TRBV7-9	TRBJ2-1	ASSVGTQVLHGNEQF
TRBV7-9	TRBJ2-3	ASSLAAQTGTRAQY
TRBV7-2	TRBJ2-1	ASSPDRGGYNEQF
TRBV5-1	TRBJ1-5	ASKVPTAKGYSNQPQH
TRBV7-2	TRBJ2-2	ASSYRGPTGELF
TRBV5-4	TRBJ1-2	ASSWVGWDGYT
TRBV28	TRBJ1-1	ASSNHGTGGTEAF